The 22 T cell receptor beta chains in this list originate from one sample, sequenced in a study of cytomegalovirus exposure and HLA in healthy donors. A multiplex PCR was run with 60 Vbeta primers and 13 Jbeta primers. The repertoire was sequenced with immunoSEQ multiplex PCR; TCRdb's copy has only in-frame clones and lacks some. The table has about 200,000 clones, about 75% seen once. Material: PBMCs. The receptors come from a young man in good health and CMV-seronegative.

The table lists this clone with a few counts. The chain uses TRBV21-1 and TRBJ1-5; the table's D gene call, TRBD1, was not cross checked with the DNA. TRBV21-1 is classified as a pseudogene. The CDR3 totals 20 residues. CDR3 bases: TGTGCCAGCAGCAAAGCTATTGTCCGGGACAGACGCATCAGCAATCAGCCCCAGCATTTT. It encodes CASSKAIVRDRRISNQPQHF.

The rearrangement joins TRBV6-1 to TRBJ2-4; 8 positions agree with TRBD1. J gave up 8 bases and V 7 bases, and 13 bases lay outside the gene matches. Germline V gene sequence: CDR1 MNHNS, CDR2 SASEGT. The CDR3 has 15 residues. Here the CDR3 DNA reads TGTGCCAGCACCTACATGTCAGGGGGCAGTTACATTCAGTACTTC. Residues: CASTYMSGGSYIQYF.

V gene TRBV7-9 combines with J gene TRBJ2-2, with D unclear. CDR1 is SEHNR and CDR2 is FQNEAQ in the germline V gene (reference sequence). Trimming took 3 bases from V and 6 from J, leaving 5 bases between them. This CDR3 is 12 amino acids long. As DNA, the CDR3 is TGTGCCAGCAGCTTTGGGCCCGGGGAGCTGTTTTTT. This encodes CASSFGPGELFF.

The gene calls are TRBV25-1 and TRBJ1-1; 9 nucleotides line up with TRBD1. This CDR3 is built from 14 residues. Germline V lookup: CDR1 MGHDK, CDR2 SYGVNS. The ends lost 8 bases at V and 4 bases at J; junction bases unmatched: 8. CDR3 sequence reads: CASAGQGGGTEAFF. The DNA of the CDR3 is TGTGCCAGCGCGGGACAGGGTGGCGGCACTGAAGCTTTCTTT.

CDR3 DNA sequence: TGTGCCAGCAGTTTAATCAGGCAGAACTCCTACGAGCAGTACTTC. Translation: CASSLIRQNSYEQYF. The gene calls are TRBV28 and TRBJ2-7; D remains unclear. The V end lost 2 bases, the J end lost 0 bases, and 11 bases lay between the germline ends. The CDR3 extends over 15 amino acids. Germline loops: CDR1 MDHEN, CDR2 SYDVKM.

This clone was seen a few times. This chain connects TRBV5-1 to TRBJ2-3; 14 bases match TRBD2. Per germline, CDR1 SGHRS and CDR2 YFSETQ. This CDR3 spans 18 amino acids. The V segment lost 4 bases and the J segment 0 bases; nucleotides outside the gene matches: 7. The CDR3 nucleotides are TGCGCCAGCAGCCCGGGGACTAGCGGGAGCTCTAGCACAGATACGCAGTATTTT. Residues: CASSPGTSGSSSTDTQYF.

The CDR3 spells CASSLSGITTDTQYF. For the CDR3, the DNA is TGTGCCAGCAGCTTAAGCGGGATTACCACAGATACGCAGTATTTT. The chain combines TRBV7-2 with TRBJ2-3, with 7 bases lining up with TRBD2. The germline V gene encodes CDR1 SGHTA and CDR2 FQGNSA. The CDR3 has 15 amino acids. Trimming at V came to 2 bases and at J to 2 bases, leaving 4 bases not matched to a gene.

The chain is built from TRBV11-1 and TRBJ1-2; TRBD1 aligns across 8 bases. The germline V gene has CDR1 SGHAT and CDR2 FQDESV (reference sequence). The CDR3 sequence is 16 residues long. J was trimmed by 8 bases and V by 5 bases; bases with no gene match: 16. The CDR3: CASSLGGTGVLLGYTF. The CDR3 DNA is TGTGCCAGCAGCCTGGGAGGGACAGGAGTTCTTCTAGGCTACACCTTC.

CDR3 DNA: TGTGCCAGCAGTTTCCAGACAGGGGGGAATCAGCCCCAGCATTTT. Its translation is CASSFQTGGNQPQHF. This rearrangement joins TRBV27 to TRBJ1-5; 9 bases fit TRBD1. This CDR3 region has 15 residues. Per the germline V gene, CDR1 is MNHEY and CDR2 is SMNVEV (reference sequence). Trimming removed 3 bases from V and 4 bases from J; junction bases left unmatched: 4.

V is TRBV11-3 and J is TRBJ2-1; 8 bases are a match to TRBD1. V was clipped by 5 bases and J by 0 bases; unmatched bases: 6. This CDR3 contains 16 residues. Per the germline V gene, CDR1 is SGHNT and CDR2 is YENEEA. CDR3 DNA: TGTGCCAGCAGCGCCGGACAGGGAAGCTCCTACAATGAGCAGTTCTTC. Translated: CASSAGQGSSYNEQFF.

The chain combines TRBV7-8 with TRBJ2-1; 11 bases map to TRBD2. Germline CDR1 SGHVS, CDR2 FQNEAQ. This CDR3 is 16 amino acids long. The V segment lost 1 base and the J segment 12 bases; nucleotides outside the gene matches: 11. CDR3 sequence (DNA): TGTGCCAGCAGCTTAGGGGTAGCGGGAGGGGGGAAAGGGCAGTTCTTC. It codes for CASSLGVAGGGKGQFF.

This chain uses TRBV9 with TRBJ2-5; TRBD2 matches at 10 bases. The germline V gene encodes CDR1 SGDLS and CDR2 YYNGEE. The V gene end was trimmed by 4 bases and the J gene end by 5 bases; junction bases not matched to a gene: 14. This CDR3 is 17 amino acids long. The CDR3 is CASSPTLVSAGGETQYF. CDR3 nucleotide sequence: TGTGCCAGCAGCCCGACGTTGGTCTCAGCGGGGGGGGAGACCCAGTACTTC.

CDR3 region: CASSYNRPNTGELFF. CDR3 sequence (DNA): TGTGCCAGCAGTTATAACAGGCCAAACACCGGGGAGCTGTTTTTT. The chain employs TRBV6-5 and TRBJ2-2, with TRBD1 as a possible D gene (5 bases). V gave up 3 bases and J gave up 2 bases, with 10 bases separating them. In germline, CDR1 is MNHEY, CDR2 SVGAGI. The CDR3 runs to 15 residues.

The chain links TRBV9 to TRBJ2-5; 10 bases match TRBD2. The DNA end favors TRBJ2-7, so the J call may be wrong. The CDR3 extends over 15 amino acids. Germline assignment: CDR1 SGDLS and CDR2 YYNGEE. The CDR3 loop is CASSVAASGSYEQYF. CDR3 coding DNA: TGTGCCAGCAGCGTAGCGGCTAGCGGGAGTTACGAGCAGTACTTC.

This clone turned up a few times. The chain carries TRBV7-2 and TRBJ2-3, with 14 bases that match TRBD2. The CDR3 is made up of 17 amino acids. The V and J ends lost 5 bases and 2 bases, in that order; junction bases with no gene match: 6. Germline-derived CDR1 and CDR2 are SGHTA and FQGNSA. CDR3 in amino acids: CASSTWTSGGYTDTQYF. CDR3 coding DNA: TGTGCCAGCAGCACCTGGACTAGCGGGGGGTACACAGATACGCAGTATTTT.

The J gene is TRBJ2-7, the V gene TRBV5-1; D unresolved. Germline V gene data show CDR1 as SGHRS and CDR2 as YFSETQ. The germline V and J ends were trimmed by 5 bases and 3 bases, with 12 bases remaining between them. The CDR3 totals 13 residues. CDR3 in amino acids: CASSADNSYEQYF. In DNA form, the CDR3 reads TGCGCCAGCAGTGCCGACAATAGCTACGAGCAGTACTTC.

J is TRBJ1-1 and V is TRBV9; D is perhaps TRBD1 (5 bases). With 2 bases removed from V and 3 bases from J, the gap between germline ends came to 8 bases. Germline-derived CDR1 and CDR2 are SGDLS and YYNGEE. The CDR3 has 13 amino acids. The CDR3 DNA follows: TGTGCCAGCAGCGTTCGGGGGGACACTGAAGCTTTCTTT. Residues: CASSVRGDTEAFF.

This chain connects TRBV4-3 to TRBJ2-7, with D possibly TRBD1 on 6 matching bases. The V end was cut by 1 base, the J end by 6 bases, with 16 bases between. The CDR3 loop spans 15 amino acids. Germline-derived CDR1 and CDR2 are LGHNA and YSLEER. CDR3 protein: CASSQVQGGTSEQYF. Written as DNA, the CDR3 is TGCGCCAGCAGCCAAGTACAGGGTGGTACGTCCGAGCAGTACTTC.

The CDR3 region is CASSGQTNTEAFF. The CDR3 DNA sequence: TGTGCCAGCAGCGGACAGACGAACACTGAAGCTTTCTTT. The chain has TRBV7-9 and TRBJ1-1, with D perhaps TRBD1 (6 bases). The CDR3 contains 13 residues. V was cut by 5 bases and J by 1 base, with 8 bases left in between. Germline values: CDR1 SEHNR, CDR2 FQNEAQ (reference sequence).

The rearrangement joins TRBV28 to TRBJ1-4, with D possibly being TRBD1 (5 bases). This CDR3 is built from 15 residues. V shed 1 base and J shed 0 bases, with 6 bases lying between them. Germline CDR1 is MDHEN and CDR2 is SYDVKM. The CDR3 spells CASSLSRATNEKLFF. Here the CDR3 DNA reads TGTGCCAGCAGTTTATCCAGGGCAACTAATGAAAAACTGTTTTTT. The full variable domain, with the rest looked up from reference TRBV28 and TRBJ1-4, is DVKVTQSSRYLVKRTGEKVFLECVQDMDHENMFWYRQDPGLGLRLIYFSYDVKMKEKGDIPEGYSVSREKKERFSLILESASTNQTSMYLCASSLSRATNEKLFFGSGTQLSVL.

DNA of the CDR3: TGTGCCAGCACCACCGCGGGGGCGGGGGAGCTGTTTTTT. Residues: CASTTAGAGELFF. The V gene is TRBV6-5, the J gene TRBJ2-2, with D perhaps matching TRBD2 (7 bases). The V end was cut by 7 bases, the J end by 8 bases, with 14 bases between. The CDR3 is 13 amino acids. CDR1 is MNHEY and CDR2 is SVGAGI in the germline V gene.

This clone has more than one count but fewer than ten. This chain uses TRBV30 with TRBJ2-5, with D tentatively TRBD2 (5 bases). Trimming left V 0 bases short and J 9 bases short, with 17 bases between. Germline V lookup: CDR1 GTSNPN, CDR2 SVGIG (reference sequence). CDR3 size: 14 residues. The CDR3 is CAWSVNQAAWAQYF. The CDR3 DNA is TGTGCCTGGAGTGTAAACCAAGCGGCGTGGGCCCAGTACTTC.